This TCR beta chain derives from a study of T cell repertoires in cytomegalovirus infection. About the research overall: Recently identified HLA-C-restricted and well-studied HLA-B-restricted CMV epitopes were used. Matching HLA type and CMV infection were both indicated by public TCR beta signatures.

Germline V gene sequence: CDR1 DFQATT, CDR2 SNEGSKA (reference sequence). The CDR3 is made up of 12 amino acids. TCRdb reprocessed the reads via MiXCR and lists one record per CDR3 protein. The sample records a few hundred thousand distinct CDR3 sequences, more than 30% being singletons. A note on this clonotype: The antigen remains undetermined. A junction end diverges from the germline sequence, so it may reflect a read error.

The sequencing used cultured PBMCs, collected from culture after CMV antigen stimulation. This receptor was taken from a human donor in good health (CMV status not recorded). Some clones in this sample may be carry-over from other donors' samples. This rearrangement joins TRBV20-1 to TRBJ2-1; 9 bases are shared with TRBD2. The CDR3 DNA reads as TGCAGTGCCGCGGGAGGGCCTAATGAGCAGTTCTTT. Residues: CSAAGGPNEQFF.